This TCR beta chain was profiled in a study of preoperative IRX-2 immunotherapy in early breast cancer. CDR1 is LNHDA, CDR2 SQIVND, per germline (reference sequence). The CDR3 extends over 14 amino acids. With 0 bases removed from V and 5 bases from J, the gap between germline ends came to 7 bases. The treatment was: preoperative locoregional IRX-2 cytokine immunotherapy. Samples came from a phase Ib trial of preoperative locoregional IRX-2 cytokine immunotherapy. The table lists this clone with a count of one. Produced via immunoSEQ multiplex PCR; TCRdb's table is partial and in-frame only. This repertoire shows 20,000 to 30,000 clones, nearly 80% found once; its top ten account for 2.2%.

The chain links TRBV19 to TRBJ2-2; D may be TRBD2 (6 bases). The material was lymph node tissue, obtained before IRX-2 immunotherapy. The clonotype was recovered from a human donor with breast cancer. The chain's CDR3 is CASSIEGLTGELFF. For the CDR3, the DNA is TGTGCCAGTAGTATAGAAGGACTAACCGGGGAGCTGTTTTTT.